A single sample gave rise to the 2 T cell receptor beta chains below, sequenced in a study of molecular identifiers for immune sequencing clone quantification. MiXCR was run by TCRdb on the PCR reads, yielding one entry per CDR3 protein. The profile covers nearly 650,000 distinct CDR3 sequences, with around 25% appearing a single time and 0.7% to 0.95% taken by the ten largest. The specimen was naive CD8+ T cells from blood, with Jurkat cell RNA spiked in. Described subset: FACS-sorted CD8+CD4-CCR7+CD45RA+ naive T cells. These receptors were taken from a human donor in good health. Some libraries in this study had Jurkat cell RNA spiked in.

In regard to this clonotype: A junction end diverges from the germline sequence, so it may reflect a read error. This chain connects TRBV6-2 or TRBV6-3 to TRBJ2-3; weak D call: TRBD2 (6 bases). The V gene's germline CDR1 is MNHEY and CDR2 SVGEGT. This CDR3 region has 18 residues. The CDR3 DNA reads as TGTGCCAGCAGTTACACCGCCTTCGGCGGTACTAGCACAGATGCGCAGTATTTT. Residues: CASSYTAFGGTSTDAQYF.

This clonotype was recorded many times. V gene TRBV20-1 combines with J gene TRBJ1-1; 10 bases map to TRBD1. The length of the CDR3 is 15 residues. CDR1 is DFQATT and CDR2 is SNEGSKA in the germline V gene (reference sequence). With V trimmed by 1 base and J by 6 bases, 8 bases remained unmatched. The CDR3 region has the DNA TGCAGTGCTAGAGGGGGCCGGGACAGGGGCGCTGAAGCTTTCTTT. The encoded protein is CSARGGRDRGAEAFF.